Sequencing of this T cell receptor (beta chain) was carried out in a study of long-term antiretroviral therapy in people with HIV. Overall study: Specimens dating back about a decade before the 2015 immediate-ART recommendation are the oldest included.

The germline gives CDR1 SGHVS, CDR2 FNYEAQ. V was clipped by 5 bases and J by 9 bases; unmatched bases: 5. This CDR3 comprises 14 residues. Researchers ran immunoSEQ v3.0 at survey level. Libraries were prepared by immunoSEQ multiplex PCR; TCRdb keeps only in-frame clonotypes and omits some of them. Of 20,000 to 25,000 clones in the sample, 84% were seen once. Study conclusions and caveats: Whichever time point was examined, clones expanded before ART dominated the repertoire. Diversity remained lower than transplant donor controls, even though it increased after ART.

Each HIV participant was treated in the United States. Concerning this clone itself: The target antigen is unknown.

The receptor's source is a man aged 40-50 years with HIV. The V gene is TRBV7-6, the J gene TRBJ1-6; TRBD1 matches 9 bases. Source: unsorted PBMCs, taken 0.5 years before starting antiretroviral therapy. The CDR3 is CASSPGQGISPLHF. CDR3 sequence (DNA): TGTGCCAGCAGCCCGGGACAGGGAATTTCACCCCTCCACTTT.